Following are 22 T cell receptor beta chains from one sample sequenced in a study of T cell responses to AZD1222 COVID-19 vaccine. Clones were sequenced by immunoSEQ multiplex PCR, and TCRdb holds only the in-frame ones, with some missing. The table includes about 60,000 clones, over 80% detected once. This specimen consisted of peripheral blood, obtained 28 days after the second dose of the MenACWY control vaccine. The receptor source for this set is an adult who received the MenACWY meningococcal vaccine as a control.

This chain connects TRBV7-9 to TRBJ2-6; D gene ambiguous. CDR1 is SEHNR, CDR2 FQNEAQ, per germline (reference sequence). V was shortened by 8 bases and J by 0 bases, with 5 bases between the two germline ends. The CDR3 runs to 13 residues. Here the CDR3 DNA reads TGTGCCAGCGGGAACTCTGGGGCCAACGTCCTGACTTTC. Translating gives CASGNSGANVLTF. The full variable domain, with the rest looked up from reference TRBV7-9 and TRBJ2-6, is DTGVSQNPRHKITKRGQNVTFRCDPISEHNRLYWYRQTLGQGPEFLTYFQNEAQLEKSRLLSDRFSAERPKGSFSTLEIQRTEQGDSAMYLCASGNSGANVLTFGAGSRLTVL.

The chain combines TRBV4-3 with TRBJ2-3, with 10 bases that match TRBD2. V lost 4 bases to trimming and J lost 2 bases; unmatched junction nucleotides: 9. The CDR3 has 17 residues. From germline, CDR1 is LGHNA and CDR2 YSLEER. In DNA form, the CDR3 reads TGCGCCAGCAGCCTCGCCGCAGCGGGAGGGATCACAGATACGCAGTATTTT. It specifies CASSLAAAGGITDTQYF.

About this clone: Other nucleotide sequences from this sample produce the same CDR3. The gene calls are TRBV19 and TRBJ2-3; no clear D gene. V shed 8 bases and J shed 6 bases, with 6 bases lying between them. Germline-derived CDR1 and CDR2 are LNHDA and SQIVND (reference sequence). The CDR3 loop spans 10 amino acids. This CDR3 reads CASEGDTQYF. The CDR3 nucleotides read TGTGCCAGTGAAGGGGATACGCAGTATTTT.

The rearrangement uses TRBV7-2 and TRBJ1-6; possible D gene TRBD1, 6 bases. Germline CDR1 reads SGHTA; CDR2 reads FQGNSA. The V gene lost 5 bases and the J gene lost 0 bases, with 11 bases spanning the gap. The CDR3 covers 16 residues. The CDR3 sequence is CASSDRLSSYNSPLHF. The CDR3 bases are TGTGCCAGCAGCGACAGGTTGAGCTCCTATAATTCACCCCTCCACTTT.

The J gene is TRBJ2-2, the V gene TRBV7-3; TRBD1 might be the D (6 bases). The germline V gene encodes CDR1 SGHTA and CDR2 FQGTGA. CDR3 length: 15 residues. Trimming shortened V by 5 bases and J by 4 bases, and 14 bases separated the two germline ends. The CDR3 loop reads CASSIVAGATGELFF. The CDR3 DNA follows: TGTGCCAGCAGCATCGTGGCAGGGGCCACCGGGGAGCTGTTTTTT.

The chain links TRBV18 to TRBJ1-6; weak D call: TRBD1 (5 bases). V lost 6 bases and J lost 5, with 8 bases in between. The length of the CDR3 is 13 residues. Germline loops: CDR1 KGHSH, CDR2 LQKENI. In DNA form, the CDR3 reads TGTGCCAGCTCGCTGACAGATAATTCACCCCTCCACTTT. This codes for CASSLTDNSPLHF.

The gene calls are TRBV27 and TRBJ1-2; D possibly corresponds to TRBD1 (5 bases). This CDR3 comprises 13 residues. Germline V gene lookup returns CDR1 MNHEY and CDR2 SMNVEV (reference sequence). Trimming removed 5 bases at V and 4 bases at J, with 11 bases between. The CDR3 here is CASSPGPGYGYTF. The CDR3 DNA is TGTGCCAGCAGTCCGGGACCCGGCTATGGCTACACCTTC.

The V and J genes are TRBV4-2 and TRBJ2-3; TRBD2 matches 7 bases. The CDR3 totals 15 residues. Unmatched junction bases numbered 6, after V lost 1 base and J lost 5 bases. Germline lookup yields CDR1 LGHNA and CDR2 YNFKEQ. The CDR3 protein is CASSQVTGGRDTQYF. CDR3 sequence (DNA): TGTGCCAGCAGCCAAGTCACGGGAGGCCGAGATACGCAGTATTTT.

The V call is TRBV27, the J call TRBJ1-1; unclear D gene. Trimming left V 3 bases short and J 1 base short, with 6 bases between. The length of the CDR3 is 13 residues. CDR1 MNHEY and CDR2 SMNVEV come from the germline V gene (reference sequence). Here the CDR3 reads CASSFLRNTEAFF. For the CDR3, the DNA is TGTGCCAGCAGTTTTCTTAGGAACACTGAAGCTTTCTTT.

V usage is TRBV28 and J usage is TRBJ1-5; perhaps TRBD1 as D (5 bases). Per the germline V gene, CDR1 is MDHEN and CDR2 is SYDVKM. There are 13 residues in the CDR3. V lost 6 bases, J lost 4 bases, and 10 bases lay in between. In DNA form, the CDR3 reads TGTGCCAGCAGGACAGTTCCTAATCAGCCCCAGCATTTT. It encodes CASRTVPNQPQHF.

This chain connects TRBV7-2 to TRBJ1-1, with no clear D. Germline V gene data show CDR1 as SGHTA and CDR2 as FQGNSA. V gave up 2 bases and J gave up 4 bases, with 11 bases separating them. The CDR3 is made up of 14 amino acids. The CDR3 is CASSLMTRGTEAFF. CDR3 nucleotide sequence: TGTGCCAGCAGCTTAATGACGCGCGGCACTGAAGCTTTCTTT.

This chain uses TRBV28 with TRBJ1-2; D is uncertain. CDR1 and CDR2 (germline): MDHEN, SYDVKM. The CDR3 sequence is 12 residues long. V was trimmed by 5 bases and J by 5 bases, leaving 9 bases between them. Here the CDR3 reads CASSRGLYGYTF. As DNA, the CDR3 is TGTGCCAGCAGTAGAGGATTGTATGGCTACACCTTC.

The chain couples TRBV2 to TRBJ1-1; no firm D call. The V gene lost 3 bases and the J gene lost 0 bases, with 5 bases spanning the gap. The CDR3 is 13 amino acids. Germline lookup yields CDR1 SNHLY and CDR2 FYNNEI. The CDR3 DNA follows: TGTGCCAGCAGTGACACCATGAACACTGAAGCTTTCTTT. Its translation: CASSDTMNTEAFF.

The chain couples TRBV4-2 to TRBJ2-7; D remains unclear. This CDR3 comprises 15 residues. Trimming left V 0 bases short and J 3 bases short, with 12 bases between. Germline CDR1 and CDR2: LGHNA and YNFKEQ. The CDR3 nucleotides are TGTGCCAGCAGCCAAGATTGGGATCAAGGCTACGAGCAGTACTTC. Translating it yields CASSQDWDQGYEQYF.

The J gene is TRBJ2-3, the V gene TRBV27, with D tentatively TRBD1 (6 bases). In germline, CDR1 is MNHEY, CDR2 SMNVEV (reference sequence). Trimming removed 2 bases at V and 1 base at J, with 13 bases between. The CDR3 covers 16 residues. CDR3 region: CASSLARGKGTDTQYF. CDR3 in DNA: TGTGCCAGCAGTTTAGCCAGGGGAAAAGGCACAGATACGCAGTATTTT.

V and J are TRBV27 and TRBJ1-1; maybe TRBD1 (5 bases). This CDR3 has 12 amino acids. The ends were cut back, 6 bases at V and 4 bases at J, with 9 bases in the middle. Germline lookup yields CDR1 MNHEY and CDR2 SMNVEV (reference sequence). For the CDR3, the DNA is TGTGCCAGCAGAATGGGGGGCACTGAAGCTTTCTTT. Its protein product is CASRMGGTEAFF.

This clone was detected only once. The chain couples TRBV7-2 to TRBJ2-7, with unresolved D. V was pared by 3 bases and J by 2 bases, with 8 bases between. This CDR3 comprises 13 residues. The germline V gene encodes CDR1 SGHTA and CDR2 FQGNSA. In nucleotides, the CDR3 is TGTGCCAGCAGCTTCGAAGGGCCCTACGAGCAGTACTTC. This codes for CASSFEGPYEQYF.

The chain recombines TRBV7-2 with TRBJ2-1, with TRBD2 identical over 9 bases. With V trimmed by 4 bases and J by 3 bases, 7 bases remained unmatched. The CDR3 has 16 residues. The germline V gene has CDR1 SGHTA and CDR2 FQGNSA. The CDR3: CASSSLSSGNYNEQFF. The CDR3 DNA reads as TGTGCCAGCAGCTCCTTATCTAGCGGGAACTACAATGAGCAGTTCTTC.

This chain uses TRBV9 with TRBJ2-5; D unclear. The CDR3 has 15 residues. Trimming took 0 bases from V and 2 from J, leaving 11 bases between them. Germline V CDR1 and CDR2: SGDLS, YYNGEE. CDR3 bases: TGTGCCAGCAGCGTAGTCGGCGCGGTTCAAGAGACCCAGTACTTC. The encoded protein is CASSVVGAVQETQYF.

The rearrangement uses TRBV6-5 and TRBJ2-2, with D unresolved. The CDR3 extends over 13 amino acids. CDR1 is MNHEY, CDR2 SVGAGI, per germline. V dropped 2 bases and J dropped 7 bases, with 8 bases sitting between them. CDR3 sequence reads: CASSYRAGGELFF. The CDR3 DNA reads as TGTGCCAGCAGTTACCGGGCCGGCGGGGAGCTGTTTTTT.

This chain links TRBV7-9 with TRBJ1-1; D is unclear. The CDR3 sequence is 11 residues long. CDR1 SEHNR and CDR2 FQNEAQ come from the germline V gene (reference sequence). Trimming removed 8 bases from V and 9 bases from J, with 13 bases in between. The CDR3 DNA reads as TGTGCCAGCTCGTTGAAACAGCAAGCTTTCTTT. Translated, it gives CASSLKQQAFF.

The rearrangement joins TRBV30 to TRBJ1-5; D remains unclear. Trimming left V 2 bases short and J 9 bases short, with 14 bases between. The CDR3 has 13 amino acids. Germline CDR1 is GTSNPN and CDR2 is SVGIG (reference sequence). This chain's CDR3 is CAWSSGPGRPQHF. In DNA form, the CDR3 reads TGTGCCTGGAGTTCCGGCCCCGGACGGCCCCAGCATTTT.